The 19 T cell receptor beta chains in this list originate from one sample, sequenced in a study of a mutant IDH1 vaccine in newly diagnosed glioma. Their target antigens are unknown. TCRdb's copy holds only in-frame clones and misses some; the assay was immunoSEQ multiplex PCR. The table lists over 75,000 clones, about 81% of them singletons. Documented time point: week 47, end of study. Each vaccine dose was 300 ug of mutant IDH1 20-mer peptide, with topical imiquimod. The sequences come from PBMCs, collected from a glioma patient whose treatment included an IDH1 peptide vaccine. The receptors were sampled from a man between 40 and 49 years old with glioma.

The genes are TRBV7-8 and TRBJ2-7; D uncertain. CDR1 and CDR2 from the germline V gene are SGHVS and FQNEAQ. V lost 5 bases and J 4 bases, leaving 9 bases between the germline ends. This CDR3 region has 12 residues. In nucleotides, the CDR3 is TGTGCCAGCAGCCCTCTTGGGTACGAGCAGTACTTC. This translates into CASSPLGYEQYF.

This clone appeared a few times. V gene TRBV14 combines with J gene TRBJ1-2, with a possible D match to TRBD1 (5 bases). The CDR3 runs to 12 residues. Germline V gene data show CDR1 as SGHDN and CDR2 as FVKESK. V lost 8 bases to trimming and J lost 2 bases, with 9 bases between them. The CDR3 DNA reads TGTGCCAGCCAGGGTTTCAACTATGGCTACACCTTC. Translated, it gives CASQGFNYGYTF.

This clone was counted a few times. The V and J genes are TRBV6-5 and TRBJ1-2, with D maybe TRBD1 (6 bases). Trimming took off 6 bases at V and 4 bases at J, with 18 bases between the two ends. Germline CDR1 is MNHEY and CDR2 is SVGAGI. The CDR3 is 15 residues long. CDR3 in DNA: TGTGCCAGCAGGCCAGCCGACAGGCGACGCTATGGCTACACCTTC. Translation: CASRPADRRRYGYTF.

This clone was observed a single time. The CDR3 region is CASSQELSDAGELFF. The DNA for the CDR3 is TGTGCCAGCAGCCAAGAATTGTCGGACGCCGGGGAGCTGTTTTTT. The V gene is TRBV4-2, the J gene TRBJ2-2; D not certain. Germline CDR1 LGHNA, CDR2 YNFKEQ. The CDR3 is 15 amino acids. Trimming left V 0 bases short and J 6 bases short, with 11 bases between.

In this sample, this clone turned up once. This chain uses TRBV13 with TRBJ2-3; 7 bases agree with TRBD2. Trimming cost V 5 bases and J 3 bases; bases outside gene matches: 11. Germline V gives CDR1 PRHDT, CDR2 FYEKMQ (reference sequence). This CDR3 is built from 16 residues. The CDR3 spells CASSLDRGGSTDTQYF. DNA for the CDR3: TGTGCCAGCAGCCTCGATAGGGGCGGGAGTACAGATACGCAGTATTTT.

The chain combines TRBV29-1 with TRBJ1-2; 8 positions agree with TRBD1. CDR1 SQVTM and CDR2 ANQGSEA come from the germline V gene. The CDR3 extends over 12 amino acids. Germline trimming cut 6 bases from V and 2 bases from J; bases unmatched to any gene: 2. CDR3 amino acids: CSVGQVNYGYTF. DNA for the CDR3: TGCAGCGTGGGACAGGTGAACTATGGCTACACCTTC.

V and J are TRBV9 and TRBJ2-5; possibly TRBD1 or TRBD2 for D (5 bases each). V lost 4 bases, J lost 5 bases, and 15 bases lay in between. The CDR3 has 14 residues. In germline, CDR1 is SGDLS, CDR2 YYNGEE. Here the CDR3 reads CASSYQGEGETQYF. In DNA form, the CDR3 reads TGTGCCAGCAGCTACCAGGGAGAGGGGGAGACCCAGTACTTC.

This clone was observed a single time. The chain has TRBV7-9 and TRBJ2-7; the D is unclear. The CDR3 length is 13 residues. The V end was cut by 7 bases, the J end by 1 base, with 11 bases between. The germline gives CDR1 SEHNR, CDR2 FQNEAQ (reference sequence). The CDR3: CASTPTGSYEQYF. The CDR3 DNA is TGTGCCAGCACCCCCACCGGTTCCTACGAGCAGTACTTC. The full variable domain, its missing parts supplied by reference TRBV7-9 and TRBJ2-7, is DTGVSQNPRHKITKRGQNVTFRCDPISEHNRLYWYRQTLGQGPEFLTYFQNEAQLEKSRLLSDRFSAERPKGSFSTLEIQRTEQGDSAMYLCASTPTGSYEQYFGPGTRLTVT.

The chain links TRBV5-1 to TRBJ1-1; 9 bases match TRBD1. Trimming cost V 1 base and J 5 bases; bases outside gene matches: 3. Germline CDR1 SGHRS, CDR2 YFSETQ. This CDR3 has 14 amino acids. The CDR3 nucleotides are TGCGCCAGCAGCTTGTACAGGGGGCAGACTGAAGCTTTCTTT. Amino acids: CASSLYRGQTEAFF.

The rearrangement joins TRBV15 to TRBJ2-7; D is unclear. The CDR3 consists of 13 residues. Trimming removed 0 bases at V and 3 bases at J, with 6 bases between. From germline, CDR1 is LNHNV and CDR2 YYDKDF (reference sequence). CDR3 sequence (DNA): TGTGCCACCAGCAGAGATGAAGACTACGAGCAGTACTTC. This translates into CATSRDEDYEQYF.

This sequence joins TRBV4-1 and TRBJ2-1; 12 nucleotides agree with TRBD2. The CDR3 loop spans 16 amino acids. Unmatched junction bases numbered 9, after V lost 2 bases and J lost 10 bases. Looked up from germline, CDR1 is MGHRA and CDR2 is YSYEKL. The CDR3 reads CASSQFGLAGPREQFF. CDR3 in DNA: TGCGCCAGCAGCCAATTTGGACTAGCGGGGCCTCGGGAGCAGTTCTTC.

In this sample, this clone turned up a few times. Other DNA sequences in this sample translate to the same CDR3. V and J are TRBV6-5 and TRBJ1-1, with D maybe TRBD1 (5 bases). There are 14 residues in the CDR3. The germline V gene encodes CDR1 MNHEY and CDR2 SVGAGI. The V end was cut by 5 bases, the J end by 1 base, with 11 bases between. The chain's CDR3 is CASSPPTGNTEAFF. The CDR3 DNA is TGTGCCAGCAGTCCACCCACAGGGAACACTGAAGCTTTCTTT.

This chain connects TRBV11-2 to TRBJ1-1; perhaps TRBD1 as D (6 bases). The CDR3 contains 16 residues. Trimming removed 5 bases at V and 5 bases at J, with 21 bases between. Germline values: CDR1 SGHAT, CDR2 FQNNGV. The DNA for the CDR3 is TGTGCCAGCAGCGCAACCGTCAGGGGAGTAGGGACTGAAGCTTTCTTT. Its protein is CASSATVRGVGTEAFF.

The genes are TRBV7-2 and TRBJ2-1, with D possibly being TRBD2 (5 bases). The germline V gene has CDR1 SGHTA and CDR2 FQGNSA. The CDR3 contains 15 residues. Trimming shortened V by 6 bases and J by 2 bases, and 14 bases separated the two germline ends. CDR3 loop: CASRLGGSAYNEQFF. The CDR3 DNA reads as TGTGCCAGCAGATTGGGCGGGTCCGCCTACAATGAGCAGTTCTTC.

The rearrangement joins TRBV2 to TRBJ2-5; D may be TRBD2 (5 bases). From germline, CDR1 is SNHLY and CDR2 FYNNEI. The V and J ends lost 4 bases and 9 bases respectively, with 12 bases between them. CDR3 length: 12 residues. The CDR3 sequence is CASSGQTGAQYF. CDR3 DNA sequence: TGTGCCAGCAGTGGTCAGACCGGGGCCCAGTACTTC. The complete variable domain, with remaining parts taken from reference TRBV2 and TRBJ2-5, reads EPEVTQTPSHQVTQMGQEVILRCVPISNHLYFYWYRQILGQKVEFLVSFYNNEISEKSEIFDDQFSVERPDGSNFTLKIRSTKLEDSAMYFCASSGQTGAQYFGPGTRLLVL.

The chain carries TRBV7-2 and TRBJ1-5; D may be TRBD1 (6 bases). The CDR3 length is 14 residues. Trimming left V 5 bases short and J 2 bases short, with 10 bases between. Germline values: CDR1 SGHTA, CDR2 FQGNSA. The CDR3 DNA reads as TGTGCCAGCAGCGAAGGGGGTCGCAATCAGCCCCAGCATTTT. This sequence encodes CASSEGGRNQPQHF.

V usage is TRBV9 and J usage is TRBJ2-7, with D possibly matching TRBD1 (6 bases). Germline assignment: CDR1 SGDLS and CDR2 YYNGEE. V gave up 1 base and J gave up 4 bases, with 12 bases separating them. This CDR3 has 14 residues. The CDR3 loop is CASSVTGQVYEQYF. CDR3 nucleotides: TGTGCCAGCAGCGTAACGGGACAAGTTTACGAGCAGTACTTC.

The chain couples TRBV5-6 to TRBJ1-6, with no clear D. The CDR3 runs to 14 residues. Per the germline V gene, CDR1 is SGHDT and CDR2 is YYEEEE. The V gene lost 4 bases and the J gene lost 10 bases, with 15 bases spanning the gap. Here the CDR3 reads CASSERTLGSPLHF. The CDR3 DNA follows: TGTGCCAGCAGCGAACGGACGTTGGGATCACCCCTCCACTTT.

The chain joins TRBV7-9 to TRBJ2-5; D call uncertain. From germline, CDR1 is SEHNR and CDR2 FQNEAQ (reference sequence). V lost 4 bases and J 5 bases, leaving 17 bases between the germline ends. The CDR3 is 15 residues long. The CDR3 region has the DNA TGTGCCAGCAGCTCCTTCTCGGCAGCGAGGGAGACCCAGTACTTC. It yields the protein CASSSFSAARETQYF.